The rows below give T cell receptor beta chains drawn from one sample of a study of shared clonotypes between healthy human individuals. Using immunoSEQ multiplex PCR, the repertoire was profiled, and TCRdb retains in-frame clones only, with some absent. The repertoire holds about 1.5 million clones, with around 98% as singletons. The sequencing input was naive CD4+ T cells sorted from blood. All receptors come from a man aged 30 to 39 in good health. Both conserved end residues are part of each CDR3. Fields, in order: D gene, J gene, clone size, V gene, CDR3 DNA, CDR3 protein. A D gene is named only where the DNA matches it firmly. Some rows mark clone size as missing; the rest say once, few, many or name a class of expanded clone.

d_call: TRBD1
j_call: TRBJ2-7
clone_size: -
v_call: TRBV7-8
cdr3_nt: TGTGCCAGCAGCTCTTACAACGGACAGGGCTACGAGCAGTACTTC
cdr3_aa: CASSSYNGQGYEQYF

d_call: -
j_call: TRBJ1-1
clone_size: -
v_call: TRBV7-9
cdr3_nt: TGTGCCAGCAGCTTAGATGGCAGTTTGAACACTGAAGCTTTCTTT
cdr3_aa: CASSLDGSLNTEAFF

d_call: TRBD1
j_call: TRBJ2-3
clone_size: -
v_call: TRBV9
cdr3_nt: TGTGCCAGCAGCGCTGGGGACAGGCTCACAGATACGCAGTATTTT
cdr3_aa: CASSAGDRLTDTQYF

d_call: -
j_call: TRBJ1-4
clone_size: -
v_call: TRBV2
cdr3_nt: TGTGCCAGCAGCCTCAGGAGGCCCGTGACTGAAAAACTGTTTTTT
cdr3_aa: CASSLRRPVTEKLFF

d_call: TRBD1
j_call: TRBJ2-6
clone_size: -
v_call: TRBV11-3
cdr3_nt: TGTGCCAGCAGCTTAGGTCCGGGACAGGGTACTGGGGCCAACGTCCTGACTTTC
cdr3_aa: CASSLGPGQGTGANVLTF

d_call: -
j_call: TRBJ2-1
clone_size: -
v_call: TRBV7-9
cdr3_nt: TGTGCCAGCAGCTTACAAAAATACAATGAGCAGTTCTTC
cdr3_aa: CASSLQKYNEQFF

d_call: -
j_call: TRBJ2-1
clone_size: -
v_call: TRBV19
cdr3_nt: TGTGCCAGTAGTTCGAGGACCCGGACAGAGCAGTTCTTC
cdr3_aa: CASSSRTRTEQFF

d_call: TRBD1
j_call: TRBJ2-5
clone_size: -
v_call: TRBV7-7
cdr3_nt: TGTGCCAGCAGCTTGGGGTCCGGGACAGGCTCAGTGGAGACCCAGTACTTC
cdr3_aa: CASSLGSGTGSVETQYF

d_call: -
j_call: TRBJ1-5
clone_size: -
v_call: TRBV6-1
cdr3_nt: TGTGCCAGCAGTGCCGGGATCCTAAGCAATCAGCCCCAGCATTTT
cdr3_aa: CASSAGILSNQPQHF

d_call: -
j_call: TRBJ1-4
clone_size: -
v_call: TRBV5-1
cdr3_nt: TGCGCCAGCAGCTTGGGCCCGGGGTTGGGGTTTGAAAAACTGTTTTTT
cdr3_aa: CASSLGPGLGFEKLFF

d_call: -
j_call: TRBJ2-7
clone_size: -
v_call: TRBV29-1
cdr3_nt: TGCAGCGTTGTTACAAGCCTTCAAAACTACGAGCAGTACTTC
cdr3_aa: CSVVTSLQNYEQYF

d_call: TRBD2
j_call: TRBJ2-1
clone_size: -
v_call: TRBV5-1
cdr3_nt: TGCGCCAGCAGCGTGGGACTAGCGGGAGCACTCTACAATGAGCAGTTCTTC
cdr3_aa: CASSVGLAGALYNEQFF

d_call: TRBD1
j_call: TRBJ2-7
clone_size: -
v_call: TRBV28
cdr3_nt: TGTGCCAGCAGTCCGACCGGGACAGCCTACGAGCAGTACTTC
cdr3_aa: CASSPTGTAYEQYF

d_call: TRBD2
j_call: TRBJ2-3
clone_size: -
v_call: TRBV2
cdr3_nt: TGTGCCAGCAGTGTAGGACTAGCGGGGAGCACAGATACGCAGTATTTT
cdr3_aa: CASSVGLAGSTDTQYF

d_call: TRBD2
j_call: TRBJ2-1
clone_size: -
v_call: TRBV7-2
cdr3_nt: TGTGCCAGCAGCCTAACCTGGACTAGCGGGAGGAACTACAATGAGCAGTTCTTC
cdr3_aa: CASSLTWTSGRNYNEQFF

d_call: -
j_call: TRBJ2-7
clone_size: -
v_call: TRBV28
cdr3_nt: TGTGCCAGCAGCGAATGGACGGAGAACTCCTACGAGCAGTACTTC
cdr3_aa: CASSEWTENSYEQYF

d_call: -
j_call: TRBJ1-5
clone_size: -
v_call: TRBV9
cdr3_nt: TGTGCCAGCAGCCCTTACGGGAACAATCAGCCCCAGCATTTT
cdr3_aa: CASSPYGNNQPQHF

d_call: -
j_call: TRBJ1-1
clone_size: -
v_call: TRBV25-1
cdr3_nt: TGTGCCAGCTGCAGGGGGAACACTGAAGCTTTCTTT
cdr3_aa: CASCRGNTEAFF

d_call: -
j_call: TRBJ2-7
clone_size: -
v_call: TRBV6-5
cdr3_nt: TGTGCCAGCAGTTACGGAGGGGGCGGTACCTACGAGCAGTACTTC
cdr3_aa: CASSYGGGGTYEQYF

d_call: -
j_call: TRBJ2-7
clone_size: once
v_call: TRBV18
cdr3_nt: TGTGCCAGCTCACCGGAACGAGTAGGGACCTTCTACGAGCAGTACTTC
cdr3_aa: CASSPERVGTFYEQYF

d_call: -
j_call: TRBJ2-1
clone_size: once
v_call: TRBV10-3
cdr3_nt: TGTGCCATCAGTGTCGAGGCCTTAAGCGAGCAGTTCTTC
cdr3_aa: CAISVEALSEQFF

d_call: -
j_call: TRBJ2-4
clone_size: -
v_call: TRBV7-2
cdr3_nt: TGTGCCAGCAGTCGGGACTTCCAGTCCGACATTCAGTACTTC
cdr3_aa: CASSRDFQSDIQYF

d_call: TRBD1
j_call: TRBJ2-7
clone_size: -
v_call: TRBV15
cdr3_nt: TGTGCCACCAGCGTTGGACAGGGGACAACCTACGAGCAGTACTTC
cdr3_aa: CATSVGQGTTYEQYF

d_call: -
j_call: TRBJ2-7
clone_size: -
v_call: TRBV11-2
cdr3_nt: TGTGCCAGCAGCCAAAAATGGCAGGGGAACGAGCAGTACTTC
cdr3_aa: CASSQKWQGNEQYF

d_call: -
j_call: TRBJ2-6
clone_size: -
v_call: TRBV18
cdr3_nt: TGTGCCAGCCTACCCCGCTCTGGGGCCAACGTCCTGACTTTC
cdr3_aa: CASLPRSGANVLTF

d_call: TRBD1
j_call: TRBJ2-7
clone_size: -
v_call: TRBV18
cdr3_nt: TGTGCCAGCTCACCGGGGACAGGGCTATCCTACGAGCAGTACTTC
cdr3_aa: CASSPGTGLSYEQYF

d_call: TRBD1
j_call: TRBJ1-1
clone_size: -
v_call: TRBV7-9
cdr3_nt: TGTGCCAGCAGCTTAGCCGGGACAGGGGGCGCGTCTTTCTTT
cdr3_aa: CASSLAGTGGASFF

d_call: -
j_call: TRBJ1-5
clone_size: -
v_call: TRBV10-2
cdr3_nt: TGCGCCAGCACCCAGGGTTGGGGCAATCAGCCCCAGCATTTT
cdr3_aa: CASTQGWGNQPQHF

d_call: -
j_call: TRBJ1-1
clone_size: -
v_call: TRBV18
cdr3_nt: TGTGCCAGCTCACCACTTGGGACACCAAAGGGCACTGAAGCTTTCTTT
cdr3_aa: CASSPLGTPKGTEAFF

d_call: -
j_call: TRBJ1-1
clone_size: -
v_call: TRBV29-1
cdr3_nt: TGCAGCGTTGATAACGGATTCACTGAAGCTTTCTTT
cdr3_aa: CSVDNGFTEAFF

d_call: TRBD2
j_call: TRBJ2-5
clone_size: once
v_call: TRBV9
cdr3_nt: TGTGCCAGCAGCCCCGGGACTAGCGGGAGGAGGGTGGAGACCCAGTACTTC
cdr3_aa: CASSPGTSGRRVETQYF

d_call: TRBD2
j_call: TRBJ2-7
clone_size: -
v_call: TRBV27
cdr3_nt: TGTGCCAGCAGTACCGGGACTAGCGGGAGGGTGGAGCAGTACTTC
cdr3_aa: CASSTGTSGRVEQYF

d_call: TRBD1
j_call: TRBJ2-7
clone_size: -
v_call: TRBV7-9
cdr3_nt: TGTGCCAGCAGCTTAGAAGGGACAGGATTATCCTACGAGCAGTACTTC
cdr3_aa: CASSLEGTGLSYEQYF

d_call: -
j_call: TRBJ2-3
clone_size: -
v_call: TRBV7-3
cdr3_nt: TGTGCCAGCAGCCCTCAGTTTGGGGGTACGCAGTATTTT
cdr3_aa: CASSPQFGGTQYF

d_call: -
j_call: TRBJ2-7
clone_size: -
v_call: TRBV6-6
cdr3_nt: TGTGCCAGCAGTTACTCGGCAGGTGCCTCCTACGAGCAGTACTTC
cdr3_aa: CASSYSAGASYEQYF

d_call: TRBD2
j_call: TRBJ2-1
clone_size: -
v_call: TRBV7-9
cdr3_nt: TGTGCCAGCACCCCCCCTCGGCGGGAGGGAAATGAGCAGTTCTTC
cdr3_aa: CASTPPRREGNEQFF

d_call: -
j_call: TRBJ1-3
clone_size: -
v_call: TRBV5-6
cdr3_nt: TGTGCCAGCAGGCGCGGGGGGCTCGGAAACACCATATATTTT
cdr3_aa: CASRRGGLGNTIYF

d_call: TRBD2
j_call: TRBJ2-5
clone_size: -
v_call: TRBV18
cdr3_nt: TGTGCCAGCTCAGAACGTTCGACTAGCCGGGAGACCCAGTACTTC
cdr3_aa: CASSERSTSRETQYF

d_call: TRBD2
j_call: TRBJ2-7
clone_size: -
v_call: TRBV9
cdr3_nt: TGTGCCAGCAGCGTTGGACTAGCAACGGTGGGGGAGCAGTACTTC
cdr3_aa: CASSVGLATVGEQYF

d_call: TRBD1
j_call: TRBJ2-7
clone_size: -
v_call: TRBV28
cdr3_nt: TGTGCCAGCAGTTCGGACAGGGGGTTCTCCTACGAGCAGTACTTC
cdr3_aa: CASSSDRGFSYEQYF